The text below deals with one TCR beta chain. This clone appeared once. Its antigen is currently not known. The gene names and germline sequences used here belong to the mouse. The read finishes 1 residue shy of the CDR3 end, and the germline J gene is used to complete it. These data are taken from a study of tissue T cells after allogeneic stem cell transplantation (dated by TCRdb to between 2021 and 2024). Context from the whole study: The study profiled TCR beta repertoires across many tissues from research autopsies of patients with and without GVHD, plus mouse models of GVHD. The human arm was a prospective observational study without blinding or randomization.

Based on the germline V gene (reference sequence), the CDR1 and CDR2 sequences are FNHDT and SITEND. The CDR3 runs 13 amino acids, cysteine and phenylalanine included. The CDR3 was read in part: 36 bases, with the frame set at base 1. The junction carries 5 bases between V and J, which are trimmed by 2 bases and 2 bases respectively. Overall results and qualifications from the work: Within patients, how anatomically similar the tissues were was a key factor in shaping TCR repertoire composition, regardless of disease or transplant status. The patient cohort was small and clinically heterogeneous, and sampling depth was acknowledged as a limitation. Blood and spleen T cells captured only a limited portion of the TCR repertoire detected in tissues, in both patients and mice. The study did not determine which tissue TCRs were alloreactive or antigen-specific, and some clones might have been persisting host cells. Few T cell clones were found to be shared across patients, but shared repertoire signatures across patients were revealed in a tissue-specific fashion by motif-based clustering.

Library prep was done by the immunoSEQ multiplex PCR assay. Adaptive Biotechnologies performed the TCRbeta CDR3 sequencing at survey depth and reported CDR3 sequences, V/J genes, productive frequency and template counts. Amplification of TCR beta CDR3 regions was performed from genomic DNA rather than from RNA. The paper's processing steps were these. Jensen-Shannon divergence served to quantify pairwise repertoire overlap between tissues, with 0 meaning identical and 1 meaning complete divergence. Tissues were clustered by single-linkage agglomerative hierarchical clustering of pairwise JSD values, and the clustering results were displayed as dendrograms. GLIPH2 was run on all patient samples with simulation_depth 1000, kmer_min_depth 3 and cdr3_length_cutoff 8, and groups with more than two unique CDR3s were retained. A standardized tissue-overlap score extrapolated Jaccard GLIPH-group overlap across patients to a standard repertoire size of 1000 clones. To look at how diversity was associated with clinical or experimental variables, linear mixed-effect models were used, with tissue treated as a fixed effect and individual treated as a random effect. Here the immuneACCESS table is served through TCRdb, limited to in-frame sequences with V and J called. Missing clones are a known gap in these copies; in checked studies unresolved V genes cover under half, and the rest lacks a known reason. D and trimming come from the DNA, and the V and J calls and clone size come from that table. This sample lists 40,000 to 60,000 clones; roughly 73% were detected once. Under 0.9% of the sample comes from the top ten.

Recombination connected TRBV19 to TRBJ2-1; the D gene is not confidently resolved. The clonotype was recovered from a pool of C57BL/6 mice in good health. The specimen sequenced was sorted cells pooled from one or two spleens. The CDR3 here reads CASSITHYAEQFF. CDR3 DNA, as far as it was read: TGTGCCAGCAGTATCACACACTATGCTGAGCAGTTC. The full variable domain, completed from the reference TRBV19 and TRBJ2-1 proteins outside the CDR3, reads GGIITQTPKFLIGQEGQKLTLKCQQNFNHDTMYWYRQDSGKGLRLIYYSITENDLQKGDLSEGYDASREKKSSFSLTVTSAQKNEMAVFLCASSITHYAEQFFGPGTRLTVL.